The clone carrying this T cell receptor (beta chain) was counted a single time. Antigen: not known. The data were taken from a study of glioma-infiltrating T cells after dendritic cell vaccination. Amplification used 60 V beta primers and 13 J beta primers. Libraries were prepared by immunoSEQ multiplex PCR; TCRdb keeps only in-frame clonotypes and omits some of them. The sample lists approximately 85,000 clones, roughly 85% seen once, with approximately 8% in the top ten. General study results and limits: Few patients contributed both blood and tumor specimens.

Germline V gene lookup returns CDR1 MNHEY and CDR2 SVGAGI. V dropped 7 bases and J dropped 1 base, with 13 bases sitting between them. The CDR3 is 14 amino acids. Time point described: after dendritic cell vaccination, including at tumor progression/relapse. All glioblastoma patients lacked an isocitrate dehydrogenase mutation. The gene calls are TRBV6-5 and TRBJ1-1, with a possible D match to TRBD1 (5 bases). The sequence came from a human donor with glioblastoma. The sample was blood, taken after dendritic cell vaccination. CDR3 nucleotide sequence: TGTGCCAGCACTAAGCCAGGGCAGAACACTGAAGCTTTCTTT. Its protein product is CASTKPGQNTEAFF.